The TCR beta chain under discussion was sequenced for a study of metastatic and nonmetastatic thyroid tumors. Study details: Repertoires from malignant and benign thyroid patients were compared across blood and tumor or nodule tissue. Overall study results and limits: Within blood and tumor, benign nodules reportedly had significantly lower TCR beta diversity than malignant thyroid tumors did.

Per the original data handling: It was from CDR3 differences across clinicopathological groups that a distant-metastasis classifier for papillary thyroid cancer was built. TCRdb redid the clone calls on the PCR reads using MiXCR. The V and J calls shown here were made by TCRdb, not taken from the authors' results. The sample has some 16,000 clones; under 40% are singletons. In its sample, this clone was seen a few times. What it binds is unknown. The length of the CDR3 is 14 residues. Germline V gives CDR1 LNHDA, CDR2 SQIVND (reference sequence). V dropped 6 bases and J dropped 3 bases, with 11 bases sitting between them. No treatment of any kind had been given to any patient before thyroid surgery.

The chain links TRBV19 to TRBJ1-4; D not resolved. This TCR derives from a male donor with papillary thyroid cancer or a benign thyroid nodule (not recorded which). Some clones in this sample may be carry-over from other donors' samples. The sequenced sample consisted of tumor tissue. The CDR3 sequence: CASRQQSSNEKLFF. The CDR3 nucleotides read TGTGCCAGTAGACAACAGAGTTCTAATGAAAAACTGTTTTTT.